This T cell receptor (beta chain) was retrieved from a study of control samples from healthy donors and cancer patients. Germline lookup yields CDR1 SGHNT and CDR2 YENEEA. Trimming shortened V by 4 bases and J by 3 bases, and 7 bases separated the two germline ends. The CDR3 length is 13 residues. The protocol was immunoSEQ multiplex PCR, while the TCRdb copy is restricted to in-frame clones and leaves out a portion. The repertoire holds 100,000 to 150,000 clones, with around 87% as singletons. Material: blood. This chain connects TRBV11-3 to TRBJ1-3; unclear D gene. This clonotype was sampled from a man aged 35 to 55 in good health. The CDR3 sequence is CASSWGSGNTIYF. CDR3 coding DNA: TGTGCCAGCAGCTGGGGTAGTGGAAACACCATATATTTT.